This note documents a single T cell receptor (beta chain) sequence. This sample is part of a study of blood T cell repertoires in COVID-19. Overall study context: Acute and convalescent COVID-19 samples came from the United States, Italy and Spain. From T cells, B-cell-depleted T cells, or PBMCs came the material, which was cDNA or gDNA.

Across 20 to 25 US areas, participants ranged in age from 18 to 89 years. Categorization into cohorts depended on clinical history that participants reported. This CDR3 is 13 amino acids long. Germline V gene lookup returns CDR1 MNHEY and CDR2 SVGAGI. Trimming shortened V by 6 bases and J by 6 bases, and 11 bases separated the two germline ends. The repertoire was sequenced with immunoSEQ multiplex PCR; TCRdb's copy has only in-frame clones and lacks some. The table includes 200,000 to 300,000 clones, approximately 89% detected once. What was sequenced was PBMCs or T cells enriched from blood (not recorded which). V and J are TRBV6-5 and TRBJ1-4, with D possibly TRBD1 on 5 matching bases. This TCR was sampled from a woman in her thirties with acute COVID-19. CDR3 bases: TGTGCCAGCAGCATGACAGTAGATGAAAAACTGTTTTTT. Its translation: CASSMTVDEKLFF.